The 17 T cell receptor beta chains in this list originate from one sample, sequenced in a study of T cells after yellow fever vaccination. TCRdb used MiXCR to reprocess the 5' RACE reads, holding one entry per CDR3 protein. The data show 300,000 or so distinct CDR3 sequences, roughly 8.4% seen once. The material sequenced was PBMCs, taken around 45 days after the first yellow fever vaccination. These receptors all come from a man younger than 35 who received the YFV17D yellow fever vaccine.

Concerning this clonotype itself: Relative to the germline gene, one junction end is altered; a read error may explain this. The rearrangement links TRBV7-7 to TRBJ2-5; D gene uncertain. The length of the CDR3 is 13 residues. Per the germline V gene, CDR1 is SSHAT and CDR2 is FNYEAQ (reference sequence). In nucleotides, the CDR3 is TGTGCTAGCAGCTTAGAATCATATGAGACCCAGTACTTC. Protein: CASSLESYETQYF.

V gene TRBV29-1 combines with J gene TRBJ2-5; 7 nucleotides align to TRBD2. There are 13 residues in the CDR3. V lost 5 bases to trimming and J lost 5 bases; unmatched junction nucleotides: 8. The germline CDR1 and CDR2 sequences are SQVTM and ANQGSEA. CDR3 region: CSVTGGAWETQYF. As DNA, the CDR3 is TGCAGCGTTACGGGGGGAGCCTGGGAGACCCAGTACTTC. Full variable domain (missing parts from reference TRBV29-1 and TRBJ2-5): SAVISQKPSRDICQRGTSLTIQCQVDSQVTMMFWYRQQPGQSLTLIATANQGSEATYESGFVIDKFPISRPNLTFSTLTVSNMSPEDSSIYLCSVTGGAWETQYFGPGTRLLVL.

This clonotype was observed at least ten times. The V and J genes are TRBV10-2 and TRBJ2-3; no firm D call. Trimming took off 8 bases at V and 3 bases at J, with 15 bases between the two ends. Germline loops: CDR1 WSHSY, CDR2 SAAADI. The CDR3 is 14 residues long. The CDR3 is CASGSSYRTDTQYF. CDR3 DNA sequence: TGCGCCAGCGGCTCCTCCTATAGAACAGATACGCAGTATTTT.

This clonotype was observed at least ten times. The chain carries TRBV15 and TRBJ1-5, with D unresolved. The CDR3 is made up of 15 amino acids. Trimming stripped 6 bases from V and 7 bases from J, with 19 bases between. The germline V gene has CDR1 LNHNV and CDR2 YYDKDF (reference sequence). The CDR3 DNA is TGTGCCACCAGTCCTACCGGGCCCCCGGACCAGCCCCAGCATTTT. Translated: CATSPTGPPDQPQHF. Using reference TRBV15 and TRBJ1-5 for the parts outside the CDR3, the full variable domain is DAMVIQNPRYQVTQFGKPVTLSCSQTLNHNVMYWYQQKSSQAPKLLFHYYDKDFNNEADTPDNFQSRRPNTSFCFLDIRSPGLGDTAMYLCATSPTGPPDQPQHFGDGTRLSIL.

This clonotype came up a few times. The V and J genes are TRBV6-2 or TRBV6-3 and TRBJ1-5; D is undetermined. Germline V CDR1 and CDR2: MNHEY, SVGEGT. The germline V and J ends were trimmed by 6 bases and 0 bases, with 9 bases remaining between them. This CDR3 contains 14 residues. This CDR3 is CASSLHYSNQPQHF. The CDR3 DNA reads TGTGCCAGCAGCCTCCACTATAGCAATCAGCCCCAGCATTTT.

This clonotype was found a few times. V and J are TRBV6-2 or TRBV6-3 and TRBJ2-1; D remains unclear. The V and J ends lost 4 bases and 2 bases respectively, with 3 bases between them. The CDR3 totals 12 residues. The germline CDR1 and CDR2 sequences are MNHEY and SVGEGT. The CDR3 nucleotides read TGTGCCAGCAGTTGGCCCTACAATGAGCAGTTCTTC. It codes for CASSWPYNEQFF.

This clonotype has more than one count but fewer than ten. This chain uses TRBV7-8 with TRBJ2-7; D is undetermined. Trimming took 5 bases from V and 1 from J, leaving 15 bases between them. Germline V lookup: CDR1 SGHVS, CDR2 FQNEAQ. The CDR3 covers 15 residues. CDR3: CASSARLVSSYEQYV. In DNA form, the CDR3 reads TGTGCCAGCAGCGCCCGCTTAGTTAGTTCCTACGAGCAGTACGTC.

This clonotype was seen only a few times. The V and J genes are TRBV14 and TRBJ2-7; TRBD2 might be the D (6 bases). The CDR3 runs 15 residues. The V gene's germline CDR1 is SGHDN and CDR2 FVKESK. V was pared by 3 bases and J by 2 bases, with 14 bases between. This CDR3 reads CASSHARDWTYEQYF. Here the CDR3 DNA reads TGTGCCAGCAGCCATGCCCGGGACTGGACCTACGAGCAGTACTTC.

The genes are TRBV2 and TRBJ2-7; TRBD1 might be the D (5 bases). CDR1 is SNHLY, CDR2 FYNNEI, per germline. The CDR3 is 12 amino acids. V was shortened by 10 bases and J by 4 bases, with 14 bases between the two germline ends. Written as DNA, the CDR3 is TGTGCCATCAGGGTTGTCGAATACGAGCAGTACTTC. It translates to CAIRVVEYEQYF.

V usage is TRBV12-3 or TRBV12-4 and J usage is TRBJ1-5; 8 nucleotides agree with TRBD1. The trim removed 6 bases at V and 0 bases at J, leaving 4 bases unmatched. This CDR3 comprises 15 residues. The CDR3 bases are TGTGCCAGCAGATTGGACAGGGCTAGCAATCAGCCCCAGCATTTT. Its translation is CASRLDRASNQPQHF.

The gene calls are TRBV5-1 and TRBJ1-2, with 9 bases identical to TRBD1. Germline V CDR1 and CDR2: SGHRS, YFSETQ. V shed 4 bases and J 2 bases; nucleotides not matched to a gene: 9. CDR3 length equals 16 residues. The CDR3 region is CASSQGTGKLNYGYTF. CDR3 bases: TGCGCCAGCAGCCAAGGGACAGGGAAACTCAACTATGGCTACACCTTC.

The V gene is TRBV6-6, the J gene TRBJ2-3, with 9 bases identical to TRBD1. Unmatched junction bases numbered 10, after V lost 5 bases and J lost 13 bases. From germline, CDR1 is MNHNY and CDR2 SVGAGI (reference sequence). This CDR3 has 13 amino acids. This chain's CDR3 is CASSPRPGQGEYF. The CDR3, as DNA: TGTGCCAGCAGTCCGAGACCGGGACAGGGAGAGTATTTT.

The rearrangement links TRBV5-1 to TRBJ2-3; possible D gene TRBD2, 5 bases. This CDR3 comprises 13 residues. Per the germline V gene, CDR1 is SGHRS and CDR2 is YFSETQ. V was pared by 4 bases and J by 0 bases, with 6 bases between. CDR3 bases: TGCGCCAGCAGCGGACTGAGCACAGATACGCAGTATTTT. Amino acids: CASSGLSTDTQYF.

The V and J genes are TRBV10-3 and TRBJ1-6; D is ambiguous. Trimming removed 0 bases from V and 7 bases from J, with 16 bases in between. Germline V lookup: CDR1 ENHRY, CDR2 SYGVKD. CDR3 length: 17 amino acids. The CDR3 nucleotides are TGTGCCATCAGTGAGTCGACTCAAGGAGCAGCCAATTCACCCCTCCACTTT. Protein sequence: CAISESTQGAANSPLHF.

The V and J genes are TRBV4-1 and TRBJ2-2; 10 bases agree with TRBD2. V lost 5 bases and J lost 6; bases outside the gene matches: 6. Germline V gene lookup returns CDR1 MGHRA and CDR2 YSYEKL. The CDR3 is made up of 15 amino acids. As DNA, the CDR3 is TGCGCCAGCAGCGGTCAGCGGGGGGGCCCCGGGGAGCTGTTTTTT. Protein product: CASSGQRGGPGELFF.

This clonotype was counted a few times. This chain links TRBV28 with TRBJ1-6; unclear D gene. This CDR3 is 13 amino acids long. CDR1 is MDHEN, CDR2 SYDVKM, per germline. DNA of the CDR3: TGTGCTACGGCGGGTGGCTATAATTCACCCCTCCACTTT. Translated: CATAGGYNSPLHF.

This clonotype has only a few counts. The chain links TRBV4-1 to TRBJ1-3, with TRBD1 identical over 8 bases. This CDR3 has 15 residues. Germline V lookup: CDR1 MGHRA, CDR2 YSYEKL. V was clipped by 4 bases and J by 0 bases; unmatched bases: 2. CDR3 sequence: CASSRGQDSGNTIYF. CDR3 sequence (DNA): TGCGCCAGCAGCCGGGGACAGGACTCTGGAAACACCATATATTTT.